One T cell receptor (beta chain) is described in this entry. Time point here: patch test 2, 6 weeks after DPC sensitization. Treatment noted: therapeutic diphenylcyclopropenone sensitization with weekly scalp DPC. This sample was taken from a study of human T cells and chemical hapten exposure. V lost 7 bases, J lost 7 bases, and 17 bases lay in between. Germline CDR1 and CDR2: SEHNR and FQNEAQ (reference sequence). The CDR3 is 15 amino acids. Via MiXCR, TCRdb re-called the RACE reads, giving one row per CDR3 protein. The sample yields 360,000 or so distinct CDR3 sequences, about 6.3% seen once. The clonotype originates from a woman aged 18-30 years with alopecia areata. Some clones in this sample may be carry-over from other donors' samples. The input for sequencing was whole blood, taken in connection with sensitization to the hapten diphenylcyclopropenone (DPC). J is TRBJ1-6 and V is TRBV7-9; weak D call: TRBD1 (6 bases). CDR3 in DNA: TGTGCCAGCACCCTACCCCCAGGGGCCAATTCACCCCTCCACTTT. This encodes CASTLPPGANSPLHF.